This T cell receptor (beta chain) was captured in a study of vaccination effects on CD4 cells after COVID-19. Overall study context: Participants completed two doses of the BNT162b2 or mRNA-1273 vaccine.

TCRdb's copy holds only in-frame clones and misses some; the assay was immunoSEQ multiplex PCR. The repertoire holds about 43,000 clones, around 81% seen once, with less than 14% in the top ten. Viral peptide pool expansion of antigen-specific CD4+ T cells preceded sequencing in the ViraFEST assay. A 10-day culture period preceded the isolation of CD4+ T cells. People in the vaccine group had not been infected with SARS-CoV-2 before, and their nucleocapsid antibodies were negative. Over 1.5 million PBMC per well were cultured with approximately 10 IU/ml IL-2 and approximately 9.1 ug/ml peptides. Cultures received IL-2 medium that replaced half the medium on days 3 and 7. The germline V and J ends were trimmed by 9 bases and 5 bases, with 19 bases remaining between them. Germline V gene sequence: CDR1 LNHDA, CDR2 SQIVND (reference sequence). This CDR3 has 14 residues. With respect to this clone: Its antigen is not known.

This TCR was recovered from a human donor who received a COVID-19 vaccine. The specimen was CD4+ T cells from PBMCs cultured with SARS-CoV-2 spike peptides, collected before COVID-19 vaccination. The rearrangement joins TRBV19 to TRBJ1-1; TRBD1 might be the D (5 bases). The CDR3 is CASRDPGLGTEAFF. In DNA form, the CDR3 reads TGTGCCAGCAGGGACCCGGGCCTGGGGACTGAAGCTTTCTTT.